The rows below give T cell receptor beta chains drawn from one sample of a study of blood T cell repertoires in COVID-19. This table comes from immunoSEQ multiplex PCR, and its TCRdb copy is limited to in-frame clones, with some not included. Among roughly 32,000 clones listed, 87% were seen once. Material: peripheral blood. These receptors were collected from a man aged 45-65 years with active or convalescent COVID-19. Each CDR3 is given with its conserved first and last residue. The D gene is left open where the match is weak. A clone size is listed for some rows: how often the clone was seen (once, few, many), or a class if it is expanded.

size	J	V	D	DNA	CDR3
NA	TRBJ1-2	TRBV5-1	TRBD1	TGCGCCAGCCGTCCTAATCAGGGGGACTATGGCTACACCTTC	CASRPNQGDYGYTF
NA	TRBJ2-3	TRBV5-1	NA	TGCGCCAGCAGCTTGGAGGGGGGGCCTAGCACAGATACGCAGTATTTT	CASSLEGGPSTDTQYF
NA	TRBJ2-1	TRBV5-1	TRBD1	TGCGCCAGCAGCCTACTCGACAGGGACAGGGTGTGGAATGAGCAGTTCTTC	CASSLLDRDRVWNEQFF
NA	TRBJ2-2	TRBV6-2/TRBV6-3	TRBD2	TGTGCCAGCAGTTACCACACCCCGGGACTACAGAACACCGGGGAGCTGTTTTTT	CASSYHTPGLQNTGELFF
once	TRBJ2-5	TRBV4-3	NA	TGCGCCAGCAGCCGTAACAGGGCGATAGAGACCCAGTACTTC	CASSRNRAIETQYF
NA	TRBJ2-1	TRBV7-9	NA	TGTGCCAGCAGCCCACCCCATGGGCTAGCCGGTGAGCAGTTCTTC	CASSPPHGLAGEQFF
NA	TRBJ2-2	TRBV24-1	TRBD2	TGTGCCACCAGTGATCCCGGACTAGCGGGAGGGCCGAACACCGGGGAGCTGTTTTTT	CATSDPGLAGGPNTGELFF
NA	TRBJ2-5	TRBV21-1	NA	TGTGCCAGCAGCACGACAGGGGGGCCCCAAGAGACCCAGTACTTC	CASSTTGGPQETQYF
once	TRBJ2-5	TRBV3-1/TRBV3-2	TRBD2	TGTGCCAGCAGCCAAGGGAGCGGGAGTGAGACCCAGTACTTC	CASSQGSGSETQYF
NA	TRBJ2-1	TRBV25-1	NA	TGTGCCAGCAGTGAACTTTGGACACAGAATGAGCAGTTCTTC	CASSELWTQNEQFF
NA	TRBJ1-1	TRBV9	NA	TGTGCCAGCAGCCCTACGATTATGAACACTGAAGCTTTCTTT	CASSPTIMNTEAFF
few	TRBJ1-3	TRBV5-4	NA	TGTGCCAGCAGCTTAGGAGTCCCTGGAAACACCATATATTTT	CASSLGVPGNTIYF
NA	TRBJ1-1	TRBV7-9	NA	TGTGCCAGCAGCTTAGCCTTGGTCGAGGTTGGCACTGAAGCTTTCTTT	CASSLALVEVGTEAFF
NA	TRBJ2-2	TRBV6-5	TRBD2	TGTGCCAGCAGTATCTTGACTAGCGGGATGGGGGAGCTGTTTTTT	CASSILTSGMGELFF
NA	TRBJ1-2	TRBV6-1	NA	TGTGCCAGCAGAGGGGGGGCTAACTATGGCTACACCTTC	CASRGGANYGYTF
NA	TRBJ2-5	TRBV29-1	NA	TGCAGCGTTGCCGAAGGGACGGGGGTAGAGACCCAGTACTTC	CSVAEGTGVETQYF
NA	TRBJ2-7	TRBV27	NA	TGTGCCAGCTCCTCCCTGGAGGGGATCCCCTACGAGCAGTACTTC	CASSSLEGIPYEQYF
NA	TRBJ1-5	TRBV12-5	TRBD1	TGTGCTAGTGGTTCAAGACAGGGGTATAGCAATCAGCCCCAGCATTTT	CASGSRQGYSNQPQHF
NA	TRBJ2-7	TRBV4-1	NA	TGCGCCAGCAGCCCTCCCGCAGGGCGATACGAGCAGTACTTC	CASSPPAGRYEQYF
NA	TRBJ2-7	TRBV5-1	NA	TGCGCCAGCAGCTCGACAGACAACGAGCAGTACTTC	CASSSTDNEQYF
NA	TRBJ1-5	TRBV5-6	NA	TGTGCCAGCAGCTTTGGTTGGGGCCCATATCAGCCCCAGCATTTT	CASSFGWGPYQPQHF
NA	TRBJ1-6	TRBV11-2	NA	TGTGCCAGCAGCCCCGGTCAAAGACTCTATAATTCACCCCTCCACTTT	CASSPGQRLYNSPLHF
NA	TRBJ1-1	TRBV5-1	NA	TGCGCCAGCAGCTTGGGCAGGGGGAACACTGAAGCTTTCTTT	CASSLGRGNTEAFF
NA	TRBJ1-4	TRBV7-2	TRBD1	TGTGCCAGCTCCCGTGGACAGGTAGAAAAACTGTTTTTT	CASSRGQVEKLFF
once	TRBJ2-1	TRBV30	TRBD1	TGTGCCTGGGCTACAGGGACAGGGGGTTCCTACAATGAGCAGTTCTTC	CAWATGTGGSYNEQFF
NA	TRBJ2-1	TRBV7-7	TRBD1	TGTGCTAGCAGCTTAGGGACAGGCCTCGATGAGCAGTTCTTC	CASSLGTGLDEQFF
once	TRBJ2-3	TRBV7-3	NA	TGTGCCAGCAGCTTGGCTAGCACAGATACGCAGTATTTT	CASSLASTDTQYF
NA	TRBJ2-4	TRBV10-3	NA	TGTGCCATCAGTGACAGGGGAGAGGAGGTCGACAAAAACATTCAGTACTTC	CAISDRGEEVDKNIQYF
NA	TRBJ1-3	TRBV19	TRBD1	TGTGCCAGTAGTATAGTCGCCGGGACAGACGGAAACACCATATATTTT	CASSIVAGTDGNTIYF
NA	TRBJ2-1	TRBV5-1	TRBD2	TGCGCCAGCAGCTTGTTGATTAGCGGGAGCAATGAGCAGTTCTTC	CASSLLISGSNEQFF
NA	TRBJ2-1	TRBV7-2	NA	TGTGCCAGCAGCTTAGCGGCTAGCTCTATCAATGAGCAGTTCTTC	CASSLAASSINEQFF
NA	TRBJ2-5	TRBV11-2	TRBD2	TGTGCCAGCAGCTCCACAGCGGGGCAGGAGACCCAGTACTTC	CASSSTAGQETQYF
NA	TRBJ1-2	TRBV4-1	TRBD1	TGCGCCAGCAGCCAAGATTCCCCGGGACAGGGGGCCTTTGGCTACACCTTC	CASSQDSPGQGAFGYTF
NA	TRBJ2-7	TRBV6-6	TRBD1	TGTGCCAGCAGTCACGGACAGGGCCCCAGCTCCTACGAGCAGTACTTC	CASSHGQGPSSYEQYF
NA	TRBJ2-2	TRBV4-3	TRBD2	TGCGCCAGCAGCCAAGTGGTAGCTAGCGGGCTCAACACCGGGGAGCTGTTTTTT	CASSQVVASGLNTGELFF
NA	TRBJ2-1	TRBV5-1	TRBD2	TGCGCCAGCAGCTGGACTAGCGGAGTCTACAATGAGCAGTTCTTC	CASSWTSGVYNEQFF
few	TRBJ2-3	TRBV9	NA	TGTGCCAGCTCGAGGGTCTACTCTAGCACAGATACGCAGTATTTT	CASSRVYSSTDTQYF
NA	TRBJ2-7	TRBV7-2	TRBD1	TGTGCCAGCAGCCCTCGGACAGGTTCCTACGAGCAGTACTTC	CASSPRTGSYEQYF
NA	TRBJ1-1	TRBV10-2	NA	TGCGCCAGCAGCAACTCCCGGTACCGCGCTTTCTTT	CASSNSRYRAFF